One sample yielded the 16 T cell receptor beta chains listed below, sequenced in a study of OX40 agonist ivuxolimab in advanced cancers. Libraries were made using the immunoSEQ multiplex PCR assay. The immuneACCESS repertoire file appears here via TCRdb, limited to in-frame rearrangements. These files lack a portion of the clones; in checked studies, under half of the deficit traces to unresolved V genes, and the cause of the others is not known. The sample yields around 53,000 clones; 79% were counted once. The top ten clones comprise 2.4% of the sample. Material: CD4+ or CD8+ T cells sorted from blood, obtained in a trial of the OX40 agonist ivuxolimab. The receptors stem from an adult with an advanced solid tumor such as melanoma, head and neck, liver or kidney cancer.

CDR3 DNA: TGTGCCAGCAGCTTAGAGGCAGGGGGTTGGGAGACCCAGTACTTC. Encoded protein: CASSLEAGGWETQYF. This sequence joins TRBV7-9 and TRBJ2-5; 7 nucleotides agree with TRBD1. The CDR3 totals 15 residues. The germline CDR1 and CDR2 sequences are SEHNR and FQNEAQ (reference sequence). After removal of 1 base from V and 5 bases from J, the junction contained 7 bases not matched to a gene.

The V and J genes are TRBV28 and TRBJ2-3; D is perhaps TRBD1 (6 bases). Germline lookup yields CDR1 MDHEN and CDR2 SYDVKM. Trimming left V 4 bases short and J 4 bases short, with 15 bases between. The CDR3 covers 15 residues. CDR3 coding DNA: TGTGCCAGCAGTTGGGCAGGGGCCAGGGCAGATACGCAGTATTTT. It specifies CASSWAGARADTQYF. Based on the CDR3 plus reference TRBV28 and TRBJ2-3, the full variable domain is DVKVTQSSRYLVKRTGEKVFLECVQDMDHENMFWYRQDPGLGLRLIYFSYDVKMKEKGDIPEGYSVSREKKERFSLILESASTNQTSMYLCASSWAGARADTQYFGPGTRLTVL.

The J gene is TRBJ2-4, the V gene TRBV30; D is perhaps TRBD1 (5 bases). Trimming pared 3 bases from V and 4 bases from J, leaving 16 bases between. Germline CDR1 GTSNPN, CDR2 SVGIG (reference sequence). This CDR3 comprises 15 residues. DNA for the CDR3: TGTGCCTGGAGCCAGGGCTTAGGGGCGAAAAACATTCAGTACTTC. Its translation is CAWSQGLGAKNIQYF.

The chain is built from TRBV7-9 and TRBJ1-1; D possibly corresponds to TRBD1 (5 bases). Trimming cost V 4 bases and J 0 bases, with 6 bases left between them. The V gene's germline CDR1 is SEHNR and CDR2 FQNEAQ (reference sequence). The CDR3 runs 13 residues. The CDR3 coding sequence is TGTGCCAGCAGCTCGGGGGTGAACACTGAAGCTTTCTTT. Translation: CASSSGVNTEAFF.

V usage is TRBV10-1 and J usage is TRBJ2-3; D possibly corresponds to TRBD1 (6 bases). Trimming pared 8 bases from V and 2 bases from J, leaving 26 bases between. In germline, CDR1 is WNHNN, CDR2 SYGVQD (reference sequence). This CDR3 spans 18 amino acids. The CDR3, as DNA: TGCGCCAGCTCGGATCAAGGGCAACAGGGAACTGCCACAGATACGCAGTATTTT. Protein product: CASSDQGQQGTATDTQYF.

This chain links TRBV19 with TRBJ2-1; 9 nucleotides match TRBD1. This CDR3 region has 14 residues. V was pared by 7 bases and J by 5 bases, with 6 bases of the junction left unmatched. The germline V gene encodes CDR1 LNHDA and CDR2 SQIVND (reference sequence). The CDR3 loop reads CASIDRGTNNEQFF. CDR3 DNA sequence: TGTGCCAGTATAGACAGGGGGACCAACAATGAGCAGTTCTTC.

The J gene is TRBJ2-5, the V gene TRBV7-2; maybe TRBD1 (5 bases). The J call is in doubt because the DNA end fits TRBJ2-7 better. The CDR3 runs to 16 residues. The germline gives CDR1 SGHTA, CDR2 FQGNSA. This CDR3 is CASSLDGAEGADEQYF. As DNA, the CDR3 is TGTGCCAGCAGCTTAGATGGCGCGGAAGGGGCCGACGAGCAGTACTTC.

For the CDR3, the DNA is TGTGCCAGCTCACTGGACAGGGGTTTCTCTGGAAACACCATATATTTT. Its protein product is CASSLDRGFSGNTIYF. The chain links TRBV18 to TRBJ1-3; 9 bases align to TRBD1. J lost 0 bases, V lost 4 bases, and 4 bases had no gene match. The CDR3 runs to 16 residues. Germline V gives CDR1 KGHSH, CDR2 LQKENI.

J is TRBJ1-2 and V is TRBV7-2, with 7 bases that match TRBD1. In germline, CDR1 is SGHTA, CDR2 FQGNSA. Trimming at V came to 0 bases and at J to 8 bases, leaving 9 bases not matched to a gene. CDR3 length equals 15 residues. The CDR3 sequence: CASSLAGTEGEGYTF. The CDR3, as DNA: TGTGCCAGCAGCTTAGCCGGGACAGAGGGCGAAGGCTACACCTTC.

The table lists this clone with a count of one. V and J are TRBV7-2 and TRBJ1-1; 7 bases line up with TRBD1. From germline, CDR1 is SGHTA and CDR2 FQGNSA. This CDR3 has 14 residues. The V segment lost 3 bases and the J segment 4 bases; nucleotides outside the gene matches: 5. CDR3 sequence: CASSFSTGSTEAFF. The CDR3 nucleotides are TGTGCCAGCAGCTTTTCGACAGGGTCCACTGAAGCTTTCTTT.

This clone was counted between two and nine times. CDR3 loop: CASSAKAVNTEAFF. The CDR3 DNA follows: TGTGCCAGCAGCGCTAAGGCCGTGAACACTGAAGCTTTCTTT. The chain couples TRBV9 to TRBJ1-1; D uncertain. The CDR3 runs 14 residues. V was shortened by 3 bases and J by 0 bases, with 9 bases between the two germline ends. Germline V gives CDR1 SGDLS, CDR2 YYNGEE.

The chain is built from TRBV14 and TRBJ2-5; D ambiguous. From germline, CDR1 is SGHDN and CDR2 FVKESK. This CDR3 spans 17 amino acids. Trimming took off 0 bases at V and 1 base at J, with 15 bases between the two ends. CDR3 coding DNA: TGTGCCAGCAGCCAAGATCGAACCGGTATGGGCCAAGAGACCCAGTACTTC. Translating it yields CASSQDRTGMGQETQYF. Together with reference TRBV14 and TRBJ2-5, the CDR3 gives the full variable domain: EAGVTQFPSHSVIEKGQTVTLRCDPISGHDNLYWYRRVMGKEIKFLLHFVKESKQDESGMPNNRFLAERTGGTYSTLKVQPAELEDSGVYFCASSQDRTGMGQETQYFGPGTRLLVL.

The rearrangement links TRBV18 to TRBJ2-1; a possible D gene is TRBD1 (6 bases). With 1 base removed from V and 8 bases from J, the gap between germline ends came to 12 bases. This CDR3 comprises 14 residues. CDR1 and CDR2 from the germline V gene are KGHSH and LQKENI. The CDR3 sequence is CASSPLGQTDEQFF. CDR3 DNA: TGTGCCAGCTCACCACTCGGACAGACCGATGAGCAGTTCTTC.

The V and J genes are TRBV6-1 and TRBJ1-1; D is uncertain. Per the germline V gene, CDR1 is MNHNS and CDR2 is SASEGT. Trimming left V 2 bases short and J 2 bases short, with 6 bases between. The CDR3 loop spans 13 amino acids. The CDR3 loop is CASSETFNTEAFF. DNA of the CDR3: TGTGCCAGCAGTGAAACATTTAACACTGAAGCTTTCTTT.

This sequence joins TRBV11-2 and TRBJ2-5; 10 bases are shared with TRBD2. The ends lost 5 bases at V and 5 bases at J; junction bases unmatched: 2. The CDR3 covers 13 residues. CDR1 is SGHAT and CDR2 is FQNNGV in the germline V gene. The CDR3 is CASSGAGGETQYF. In DNA, the CDR3 is TGTGCCAGCAGCGGAGCGGGGGGGGAGACCCAGTACTTC.

V gene TRBV5-1 combines with J gene TRBJ2-6; D is unclear. This CDR3 is built from 14 residues. In germline, CDR1 is SGHRS, CDR2 YFSETQ. Between the trimmed V and J ends, which lost 0 bases and 0 bases, there was a span of 1 base. The CDR3 coding sequence is TGCGCCAGCAGCTTGGACTCTGGGGCCAACGTCCTGACTTTC. Amino acids: CASSLDSGANVLTF.